This TCR beta chain was sequenced in a study of blood T cell repertoires in COVID-19. Study-wide background: Specimens from acute and convalescent COVID-19 originated in the United States, Italy and Spain. PBMCs, B-cell-depleted T cells, or T cells provided the cDNA or gDNA that made up the material.

As originally analysed: For nucleated cells, counts were estimated from reference gene primer amplification. Libraries were prepared by immunoSEQ multiplex PCR; TCRdb keeps only in-frame clonotypes and omits some of them. V and J calls and clone size follow that table, whereas D and trimming were derived from the DNA. Seen here are 140,000 to 150,000 clones, roughly 89% observed once, and the top ten hold 1.5% to 2%. The specimen sequenced was peripheral blood. The clonotype originates from a human donor in a cohort sampled during active COVID-19.

The DNA for the CDR3 is TGTGCCAGCAGCCCCCGCAACTCTAACTATGGCTACACCTTC. Protein: CASSPRNSNYGYTF. This chain links TRBV5-8 with TRBJ1-2; D gene ambiguous. Per germline, CDR1 SGHTS and CDR2 YDEGEE. This CDR3 is built from 14 residues. Between the trimmed V and J ends, which lost 4 bases and 0 bases, there was a span of 10 bases.